The 32 T cell receptor beta chains in this list originate from one sample, sequenced in a study of blood T cells in healthy people across ages. Next came a second PCR, run for roughly 6 to 11 cycles, which used a sample-barcoded 5' primer along with a J-beta primer mix. TCRdb reprocessed the 5' RACE reads with MiXCR, giving one entry per CDR3 protein. The sample includes about 1,600,000 distinct CDR3 sequences, roughly 40% of them seen just once. Sequenced material: blood. These TCRs come from a woman younger than 35 in good health.

In its sample, this clonotype was seen a few times. The chain employs TRBV7-9 and TRBJ2-5; D possibly corresponds to TRBD2 (6 bases). V lost 4 bases and J lost 2, with 11 bases in between. Germline V gene lookup returns CDR1 SEHNR and CDR2 FQNEAQ (reference sequence). The CDR3 totals 14 residues. Here the CDR3 reads CASSSVAEQETQYF. CDR3 nucleotides: TGTGCCAGCAGCTCTGTAGCGGAACAAGAGACCCAGTACTTC.

This chain connects TRBV3-1 to TRBJ2-2; a possible D gene is TRBD2 (6 bases). The CDR3 runs 13 residues. Between the trimmed V and J ends, which lost 8 bases and 1 base, there was a span of 8 bases. From germline, CDR1 is LGHDT and CDR2 YNNKEL (reference sequence). The chain's CDR3 is CASEGGNTGELFF. The DNA for the CDR3 is TGTGCCAGCGAGGGAGGGAACACCGGGGAGCTGTTTTTT.

The sample holds a few counts of this clonotype. The chain employs TRBV20-1 and TRBJ2-1, with 14 bases matching TRBD2. The V gene's germline CDR1 is DFQATT and CDR2 SNEGSKA (reference sequence). This CDR3 contains 20 residues. The V and J ends lost 1 base and 0 bases, in that order; junction bases with no gene match: 11. The CDR3 here is CSARAKGTSGGPSSYNEQFF. The CDR3 DNA reads TGCAGTGCTAGAGCAAAAGGGACTAGCGGGGGACCCAGCTCCTACAATGAGCAGTTCTTC.

V is TRBV5-1 and J is TRBJ2-5; TRBD1 agrees at 7 bases. The V gene's germline CDR1 is SGHRS and CDR2 YFSETQ. CDR3 length: 15 residues. The V and J ends lost 7 bases and 4 bases, in that order; junction bases with no gene match: 13. This CDR3 reads CASSPLSSGGETQYF. DNA for the CDR3: TGCGCCAGCTCCCCCCTCTCCTCAGGGGGAGAGACCCAGTACTTC.

The chain joins TRBV24-1 to TRBJ2-5; D unresolved. Per the germline V gene, CDR1 is KGHDR and CDR2 is SFDVKD. The CDR3 runs 14 residues. Trimming took off 1 base at V and 1 base at J, with 6 bases between the two ends. The CDR3 DNA follows: TGTGCCACCAGTGATTTTAACAGCCAAGAGACCCAGTACTTC. It encodes CATSDFNSQETQYF.

This chain joins TRBV2 and TRBJ2-1; a weak D match, TRBD2 (6 bases). This CDR3 contains 15 residues. Germline V gene data show CDR1 as SNHLY and CDR2 as FYNNEI. V gave up 7 bases and J gave up 4 bases, with 17 bases separating them. The CDR3 spells CASTRDGGTYNEQFF. As DNA, the CDR3 is TGTGCCAGCACCCGGGACGGGGGAACGTACAATGAGCAGTTCTTC.

The chain couples TRBV28 to TRBJ1-1; a weak D match, TRBD1 (6 bases). CDR1 and CDR2 from the germline V gene are MDHEN and SYDVKM. Between the trimmed V and J ends, which lost 7 bases and 3 bases, there was a span of 15 bases. This CDR3 is built from 14 residues. This CDR3 is CASTLGGEDTEAFF. The CDR3 DNA sequence: TGTGCCAGCACCCTAGGGGGGGAGGACACTGAAGCTTTCTTT.

The V and J genes are TRBV5-1 and TRBJ2-7, with D tentatively TRBD1 (6 bases). The CDR3 has 14 amino acids. V was trimmed by 5 bases and J by 4 bases, leaving 16 bases between them. Germline V gives CDR1 SGHRS, CDR2 YFSETQ. CDR3 protein: CASRIKQGTYEQYF. The CDR3 nucleotides are TGCGCCAGCAGAATAAAACAGGGTACATACGAGCAGTACTTC. The variable domain in full, with the rest retrieved from reference TRBV5-1 and TRBJ2-7, is KAGVTQTPRYLIKTRGQQVTLSCSPISGHRSVSWYQQTPGQGLQFLFEYFSETQRNKGNFPGRFSGRQFSNSRSEMNVSTLELGDSALYLCASRIKQGTYEQYFGPGTRLTVT.

This rearrangement joins TRBV5-1 to TRBJ1-1, with a tentative D call TRBD1 (6 bases). V lost 1 base to trimming and J lost 7 bases, with 11 bases between them. Germline CDR1 and CDR2: SGHRS and YFSETQ. The CDR3 runs 13 residues. In nucleotides, the CDR3 is TGCGCCAGCAGCTTGCAACAGGGCGATGAAGCTTTCTTT. Its protein is CASSLQQGDEAFF.

The J gene is TRBJ1-2, the V gene TRBV27, with D perhaps TRBD1 (5 bases). The CDR3 contains 17 residues. Looked up from germline, CDR1 is MNHEY and CDR2 is SMNVEV (reference sequence). V shed 0 bases and J shed 8 bases, with 22 bases lying between them. The CDR3 DNA sequence: TGTGCCAGCAGTTTATCCCCCTCCGACCCCGGGACGAGGGGCTACACCTTC. Its translation: CASSLSPSDPGTRGYTF.

This clonotype was picked up a small number of times. This sequence joins TRBV3-1 and TRBJ2-5, with D uncertain. The V end lost 7 bases, the J end lost 5 bases, and 8 bases lay between the germline ends. There are 11 residues in the CDR3. Germline V CDR1 and CDR2: LGHDT, YNNKEL (reference sequence). CDR3 protein: CASTETETQYF. In DNA form, the CDR3 reads TGTGCCAGCACCGAAACGGAGACCCAGTACTTC.

As regards this clonotype: An end of the junction differs from the germline gene, which may be a read error. The CDR3 reads CVSSFQLAGGINEQFF. The CDR3 region has the DNA TGTGTCAGCAGTTTCCAACTAGCGGGAGGGATAAATGAGCAGTTCTTC. V usage is TRBV6-1 and J usage is TRBJ2-1; 13 nucleotides match TRBD2. This CDR3 region has 16 residues. Germline V CDR1 and CDR2: MNHNS, SASEGT.

This chain links TRBV29-1 with TRBJ2-3, with D tentatively TRBD1 or TRBD2 (6 bases each). The CDR3 loop spans 13 amino acids. The V gene's germline CDR1 is SQVTM and CDR2 ANQGSEA. The CDR3 region has the DNA TGCAGTCTCGGAGGGGGGAGCACAGATACGCAGTATTTT. This sequence encodes CSLGGGSTDTQYF.

This clonotype has at least ten counts. The chain links TRBV5-1 to TRBJ2-7; D is unclear. CDR3 size: 13 residues. V dropped 0 bases and J dropped 6 bases, with 10 bases sitting between them. The germline CDR1 and CDR2 sequences are SGHRS and YFSETQ. The CDR3 DNA reads TGCGCCAGCAGCTTGGACTCTACCACCGAGCAGTACTTC. This sequence encodes CASSLDSTTEQYF.

The V call is TRBV10-3, the J call TRBJ2-1; either TRBD1 or TRBD2 may fit D (5 bases each). Germline V CDR1 and CDR2: ENHRY, SYGVKD. The ends were cut back, 1 base at V and 7 bases at J, with 8 bases in the middle. The CDR3 has 13 residues. The CDR3 reads CAISEYEGNEQFF. The CDR3, as DNA: TGTGCCATCAGTGAGTACGAGGGGAATGAGCAGTTCTTC.

The V call is TRBV12-3 or TRBV12-4, the J call TRBJ2-6, with D uncertain. The CDR3 is 14 amino acids. The ends were cut back, 5 bases at V and 0 bases at J, with 5 bases in the middle. CDR3 sequence: CASSVLSGANVLTF. Written as DNA, the CDR3 is TGTGCCAGCAGTGTTCTCTCTGGGGCCAACGTCCTGACTTTC.

This sequence joins TRBV6-6 and TRBJ2-7; possible D gene TRBD1, 5 bases. Germline V CDR1 and CDR2: MNHNY, SVGAGI (reference sequence). Trimming took 0 bases from V and 0 from J, leaving 9 bases between them. The CDR3 contains 15 residues. The DNA for the CDR3 is TGTGCCAGCAGTTACTCGCGGACAATCTCCTACGAGCAGTACTTC. It specifies CASSYSRTISYEQYF.

This rearrangement joins TRBV20-1 to TRBJ1-2; D is unclear. This CDR3 region has 12 residues. Germline assignment: CDR1 DFQATT and CDR2 SNEGSKA (reference sequence). The ends were cut back, 4 bases at V and 8 bases at J, with 14 bases in the middle. CDR3 sequence reads: CSANGRAGGYTF. The CDR3 DNA sequence: TGCAGTGCTAATGGTAGGGCAGGCGGCTACACCTTC.

The chain combines TRBV3-1 with TRBJ2-1, with unresolved D. The ends were cut back, 0 bases at V and 6 bases at J, with 21 bases in the middle. This CDR3 has 18 residues. Germline values: CDR1 LGHDT, CDR2 YNNKEL (reference sequence). CDR3 sequence: CASSQEGRITISRNEQFF. The DNA of the CDR3 is TGTGCCAGCAGCCAAGAGGGCAGGATTACGATTTCTCGCAATGAGCAGTTCTTC.

On this clonotype: The final CDR3 position lacks the conserved phenylalanine or tryptophan, pointing to a likely read error. The chain recombines TRBV5-1 with TRBJ1-2; a weak D match, TRBD1 (5 bases). The CDR3 length is 13 residues. In germline, CDR1 is SGHRS, CDR2 YFSETQ. Trimming took off 4 bases at V and 1 base at J, with 8 bases between the two ends. The CDR3 DNA reads as TGCGCCAGCAGCCCTCAGGGTAACTATGGCTACACCTCC. Translated, it gives CASSPQGNYGYTS.

The CDR3 DNA reads TGTGCCACCAGCAGTGGAGACTTGGAGACCCAGTACTTC. As protein: CATSSGDLETQYF. The chain couples TRBV15 to TRBJ2-5; D unresolved. This CDR3 has 13 amino acids. V lost 3 bases and J lost 5, with 10 bases in between. Germline CDR1 LNHNV, CDR2 YYDKDF (reference sequence).

The CDR3 nucleotides read TGCGCCAGCAGCCCGGAGGCGGTGGGGACCCAGTACTTC. Its protein product is CASSPEAVGTQYF. The chain joins TRBV5-1 to TRBJ2-5, with D maybe TRBD2 (5 bases). Trimming removed 4 bases at V and 7 bases at J, with 14 bases between. From germline, CDR1 is SGHRS and CDR2 YFSETQ. The CDR3 contains 13 residues.

This clonotype came up a few times. The chain employs TRBV20-1 and TRBJ1-2; a weak D match, TRBD1 (5 bases). Germline CDR1 and CDR2: DFQATT and SNEGSKA (reference sequence). The CDR3 spans 13 residues. CDR3 nucleotides: TGCACCGCTCACGGGACCGCAACCTATGGCTACACCTTC. Amino acids: CTAHGTATYGYTF.

This clonotype was picked up a small number of times. The rearrangement links TRBV6-5 to TRBJ2-3; TRBD2 matches 12 bases. Germline CDR1 MNHEY, CDR2 SVGAGI. V dropped 5 bases and J dropped 3; count of bases not matched to a gene: 3. The CDR3 runs to 15 residues. CDR3 bases: TGTGCCAGCAGTACTAGCGGGGGGACTACAGATACGCAGTATTTT. It yields the protein CASSTSGGTTDTQYF.

This chain joins TRBV20-1 and TRBJ2-7; TRBD2 matches at 8 bases. J lost 7 bases, V lost 6 bases, and 14 bases had no gene match. This CDR3 comprises 14 residues. The germline V gene has CDR1 DFQATT and CDR2 SNEGSKA (reference sequence). The CDR3 coding sequence is TGCAGTGCACCGGGGACTAGTGGGGTTGAAGAGCAGTACTTC. Protein product: CSAPGTSGVEEQYF.

This chain joins TRBV24-1 and TRBJ2-3; 9 bases align to TRBD2. The germline V gene encodes CDR1 KGHDR and CDR2 SFDVKD. This CDR3 is built from 19 residues. Losses at the gene ends were 10 bases for V and 4 bases for J; bases not matched to a gene: 23. Written as DNA, the CDR3 is TGTGCCACAACCCGAACTATGAGCGGGAGGAAGGGTCGCGCAGATACGCAGTATTTT. It is translated as CATTRTMSGRKGRADTQYF.

The table lists this clonotype with a few counts. The rearrangement uses TRBV20-1 and TRBJ2-3; 13 bases agree with TRBD2. Germline V gene data show CDR1 as DFQATT and CDR2 as SNEGSKA (reference sequence). V was clipped by 0 bases and J by 2 bases; unmatched bases: 5. CDR3 length: 17 residues. The CDR3 region is CSARDWGLAGSTDTQYF. The CDR3 coding sequence is TGCAGTGCTAGAGATTGGGGACTAGCGGGATCCACAGATACGCAGTATTTT.

The chain couples TRBV4-2 to TRBJ1-1; unclear D gene. The CDR3 has 13 residues. The germline V and J ends were trimmed by 6 bases and 0 bases, with 8 bases remaining between them. Germline V gives CDR1 LGHNA, CDR2 YNFKEQ. CDR3 loop: CASSLWLNTEAFF. As DNA, the CDR3 is TGTGCCAGCAGTTTATGGCTGAACACTGAAGCTTTCTTT.

Only a few counts were recorded for this clonotype. The V and J genes are TRBV12-3 or TRBV12-4 and TRBJ2-3; TRBD1 or TRBD2 may be the D gene (6 bases each). The CDR3 runs 15 residues. Deletions cut 8 bases from V and 6 bases from J, with 21 bases between. The CDR3, as DNA: TGTGCCAGCGGATGGGGGGCGGCCCTGTGGGATACGCAGTATTTT. Its protein is CASGWGAALWDTQYF.

The genes are TRBV6-5 and TRBJ1-2; 7 bases agree with TRBD1. The germline CDR1 and CDR2 sequences are MNHEY and SVGAGI. V lost 6 bases and J lost 4; bases outside the gene matches: 11. The CDR3 covers 15 residues. CDR3 sequence reads: CASSISGTATYGYTF. The CDR3 DNA reads TGTGCCAGCAGCATATCCGGGACAGCAACCTATGGCTACACCTTC.

The chain is built from TRBV7-9 and TRBJ2-1, with TRBD1 matching 9 bases. J lost 6 bases, V lost 4 bases, and 10 bases had no gene match. The CDR3 is made up of 16 amino acids. Per the germline V gene, CDR1 is SEHNR and CDR2 is FQNEAQ (reference sequence). The CDR3 DNA sequence: TGTGCCAGCAGCTCATCCGGGACAGGGCTTGTCAATGAGCAGTTCTTC. It is translated as CASSSSGTGLVNEQFF. The full variable domain, in which reference TRBV7-9 and TRBJ2-1 provide the parts outside the CDR3, is DTGVSQNPRHKITKRGQNVTFRCDPISEHNRLYWYRQTLGQGPEFLTYFQNEAQLEKSRLLSDRFSAERPKGSFSTLEIQRTEQGDSAMYLCASSSSGTGLVNEQFFGPGTRLTVL.

The chain carries TRBV20-1 and TRBJ2-3, with D maybe TRBD2 (5 bases). CDR1 and CDR2 (germline): DFQATT, SNEGSKA (reference sequence). The CDR3 has 13 residues. CDR3 sequence reads: CSLAPSSSDTQYF. The CDR3 DNA follows: TGCAGCCTTGCCCCGTCTAGCTCAGATACGCAGTATTTT.